At least ten counts were recorded for the clone carrying this T cell receptor beta chain. This sample is part of a study of beta chain features in type 1 diabetes. Background on the study: All samples together contributed some 100,000,000 sorted cells for examination.

Trimming removed 1 base at V and 7 bases at J, with 13 bases between. CDR3 length equals 15 residues. Of the isolated RNA, all was reverse transcribed, and so the sequenced material was expressed TCRB transcripts. Assay used: immunoSEQ multiplex PCR; TCRdb lists only in-frame clones, some missing. The sample gives over 300,000 clones, approximately 8.2% of which show up once; 0.44% is in the top ten. This receptor was identified in a young woman in good health. The sequenced material came from central memory CD4+ T cells from blood. The chain carries TRBV23-1 and TRBJ2-2; no clear D gene. TRBV23-1 is labeled an ORF, and its function is uncertain. The CDR3 coding sequence is TGCGCCAGCAGTCAATTAAGACTGGGTGACGGGGAGCTGTTTTTT. Its protein is CASSQLRLGDGELFF.